Listed below are T cell receptor beta chains from one sample, sequenced in a study of shared clonotypes between healthy human individuals. Generated by immunoSEQ multiplex PCR, the TCRdb table keeps only in-frame clones and is missing some. The sample yields 2 million to 2.5 million clones, less than 95% seen once. Material: naive CD4+ T cells from PBMCs. The receptor source for this set is a man in his late teens or twenties in good health. Some clones in this sample may be carry-over from other donors' samples. The CDR3 runs from the conserved cysteine through the conserved F or W. The order of the fields is clone size, J gene, V gene, D gene, CDR3 protein, CDR3 DNA. A D gene is named only where the DNA matches it firmly. Size tells how often a clone was seen (once, few, many) or the class of an expanded clone, and some rows leave it out.

clone_size: NA
j_call: TRBJ1-2
v_call: TRBV29-1
d_call: NA
cdr3_aa: CSVTLGGNYGYTF
cdr3_nt: TGCAGCGTCACCCTGGGAGGTAACTATGGCTACACCTTC

clone_size: once
j_call: TRBJ2-2
v_call: TRBV5-1
d_call: NA
cdr3_aa: CASHAGTNTGELFF
cdr3_nt: TGCGCCTCACATGCAGGGACGAACACCGGGGAGCTGTTTTTT

clone_size: NA
j_call: TRBJ2-5
v_call: TRBV19
d_call: NA
cdr3_aa: CASSGPGTQYF
cdr3_nt: TGTGCCAGTAGCGGCCCCGGGACCCAGTACTTC

clone_size: NA
j_call: TRBJ1-2
v_call: TRBV19
d_call: NA
cdr3_aa: CASRRANYGYTF
cdr3_nt: TGTGCCAGTCGACGGGCTAACTATGGCTACACCTTC

clone_size: NA
j_call: TRBJ2-7
v_call: TRBV5-4
d_call: NA
cdr3_aa: CASRRGGETEAGEQYF
cdr3_nt: TGTGCCAGCAGAAGGGGGGGGGAGACAGAAGCTGGCGAGCAGTACTTC

clone_size: NA
j_call: TRBJ2-4
v_call: TRBV2
d_call: NA
cdr3_aa: CASNPRLAKNIQYF
cdr3_nt: TGTGCCAGCAACCCCCGGCTCGCTAAAAACATTCAGTACTTC

clone_size: NA
j_call: TRBJ1-1
v_call: TRBV10-3
d_call: NA
cdr3_aa: CAIGEVGNTEAFF
cdr3_nt: TGTGCCATTGGGGAAGTGGGGAACACTGAAGCTTTCTTT

clone_size: NA
j_call: TRBJ2-3
v_call: TRBV6-1
d_call: NA
cdr3_aa: CASADGYTDTQYF
cdr3_nt: TGTGCCAGCGCGGACGGGTACACAGATACGCAGTATTTT

clone_size: NA
j_call: TRBJ2-1
v_call: TRBV7-6
d_call: TRBD2
cdr3_aa: CASSLAQASGINEQFF
cdr3_nt: TGTGCCAGCAGCTTAGCCCAAGCTAGCGGGATCAATGAGCAGTTCTTC

clone_size: NA
j_call: TRBJ1-1
v_call: TRBV28
d_call: NA
cdr3_aa: CASSLYGPRDTEAFF
cdr3_nt: TGTGCCAGCAGTTTATACGGTCCAAGGGACACTGAAGCTTTCTTT

clone_size: NA
j_call: TRBJ1-2
v_call: TRBV15
d_call: NA
cdr3_aa: CATSPSTSLAYGYTF
cdr3_nt: TGTGCCACCAGCCCCTCGACGTCACTTGCATATGGCTACACCTTC

clone_size: NA
j_call: TRBJ2-7
v_call: TRBV6-5
d_call: NA
cdr3_aa: CASSYSPKTSSYEQYF
cdr3_nt: TGTGCCAGCAGTTACTCCCCGAAGACTAGCTCCTACGAGCAGTACTTC

clone_size: NA
j_call: TRBJ2-7
v_call: TRBV2
d_call: NA
cdr3_aa: CASSEGKGSYEQYF
cdr3_nt: TGTGCCAGCAGTGAAGGGAAGGGCTCCTACGAGCAGTACTTC

clone_size: NA
j_call: TRBJ2-2
v_call: TRBV2
d_call: NA
cdr3_aa: CATRDRGGVGTGELFF
cdr3_nt: TGTGCCACCCGGGACCGCGGCGGGGTTGGGACCGGGGAGCTGTTTTTT

clone_size: NA
j_call: TRBJ2-6
v_call: TRBV5-1
d_call: TRBD1
cdr3_aa: CASSIRQGAAGANVLTF
cdr3_nt: TGCGCCAGCAGCATAAGACAGGGGGCGGCTGGGGCCAACGTCCTGACTTTC

clone_size: NA
j_call: TRBJ2-3
v_call: TRBV29-1
d_call: TRBD2
cdr3_aa: CSSGLAASTDTQYF
cdr3_nt: TGCAGCTCAGGACTAGCGGCTAGCACAGATACGCAGTATTTT

clone_size: NA
j_call: TRBJ1-2
v_call: TRBV6-1
d_call: TRBD1
cdr3_aa: CASGDRGYGYTF
cdr3_nt: TGTGCCAGTGGTGACAGGGGCTATGGCTACACCTTC

clone_size: NA
j_call: TRBJ2-1
v_call: TRBV28
d_call: TRBD2
cdr3_aa: CASSSTSGRASEQFF
cdr3_nt: TGTGCCAGCAGCTCTACTAGCGGGAGGGCCAGTGAGCAGTTCTTC

clone_size: NA
j_call: TRBJ2-1
v_call: TRBV5-1
d_call: NA
cdr3_aa: CASSFPNYNEQFF
cdr3_nt: TGCGCCAGCAGCTTCCCTAACTACAATGAGCAGTTCTTC

clone_size: once
j_call: TRBJ2-3
v_call: TRBV28
d_call: NA
cdr3_aa: CASSLPWASRPPDTQYF
cdr3_nt: TGTGCCAGCAGTTTACCCTGGGCCTCGCGGCCCCCGGATACGCAGTATTTT

clone_size: NA
j_call: TRBJ1-1
v_call: TRBV18
d_call: NA
cdr3_aa: CASSPMGRGDTEAFF
cdr3_nt: TGTGCCAGCTCACCTATGGGGCGGGGGGACACTGAAGCTTTCTTT

clone_size: NA
j_call: TRBJ2-1
v_call: TRBV7-2
d_call: NA
cdr3_aa: CASSLALIPHEQFF
cdr3_nt: TGTGCCAGCAGCTTAGCCCTCATCCCCCATGAGCAGTTCTTC

clone_size: NA
j_call: TRBJ1-2
v_call: TRBV28
d_call: NA
cdr3_aa: CASRTGGQFQSYGYTF
cdr3_nt: TGTGCCAGCAGAACTGGCGGACAGTTCCAGTCCTATGGCTACACCTTC

clone_size: NA
j_call: TRBJ1-2
v_call: TRBV27
d_call: TRBD1
cdr3_aa: CASSYQFNRGLVYGYTF
cdr3_nt: TGTGCCAGCAGTTACCAGTTCAACAGGGGGCTTGTGTATGGCTACACCTTC

clone_size: NA
j_call: TRBJ1-4
v_call: TRBV7-2
d_call: NA
cdr3_aa: CASSLEMGTNEKLFF
cdr3_nt: TGTGCCAGCAGCTTAGAAATGGGAACTAATGAAAAACTGTTTTTT

clone_size: NA
j_call: TRBJ2-1
v_call: TRBV9
d_call: TRBD2
cdr3_aa: CASSLSPEGRTSGSYHEQFF
cdr3_nt: TGTGCCAGCAGCCTATCTCCGGAGGGCAGGACTAGCGGGAGTTATCACGAGCAGTTCTTC

clone_size: NA
j_call: TRBJ2-3
v_call: TRBV5-8
d_call: NA
cdr3_aa: CASRIPGTGDTQYF
cdr3_nt: TGTGCCAGCAGGATTCCGGGCACGGGGGATACGCAGTATTTT

clone_size: NA
j_call: TRBJ2-7
v_call: TRBV19
d_call: TRBD2
cdr3_aa: CASSIVVRLAGDQYEQYF
cdr3_nt: TGTGCCAGTAGTATAGTGGTACGGCTAGCGGGAGATCAGTACGAGCAGTACTTC

clone_size: NA
j_call: TRBJ1-2
v_call: TRBV10-1
d_call: TRBD1
cdr3_aa: CASSSGTGGAKAHYGYTF
cdr3_nt: TGCGCCAGCAGTTCCGGGACAGGGGGCGCAAAGGCCCACTATGGCTACACCTTC

clone_size: NA
j_call: TRBJ1-2
v_call: TRBV29-1
d_call: NA
cdr3_aa: CSVPGRGANYGYTF
cdr3_nt: TGCAGCGTCCCCGGCCGCGGAGCTAACTATGGCTACACCTTC

clone_size: NA
j_call: TRBJ2-5
v_call: TRBV28
d_call: NA
cdr3_aa: CASSLAGIQETQYF
cdr3_nt: TGTGCCAGCAGTTTGGCGGGAATCCAAGAGACCCAGTACTTC

clone_size: NA
j_call: TRBJ2-5
v_call: TRBV10-3
d_call: TRBD2
cdr3_aa: CATQRGTSVQETQYF
cdr3_nt: TGTGCCACTCAACGAGGGACTAGCGTCCAAGAGACCCAGTACTTC

clone_size: NA
j_call: TRBJ2-5
v_call: TRBV5-6
d_call: TRBD2
cdr3_aa: CASSPAGGETQYF
cdr3_nt: TGTGCCAGCAGCCCGGCCGGGGGGGAGACCCAGTACTTC

clone_size: NA
j_call: TRBJ2-5
v_call: TRBV28
d_call: NA
cdr3_aa: CASNEQATQETQYF
cdr3_nt: TGTGCCAGCAACGAACAGGCAACCCAAGAGACCCAGTACTTC

clone_size: NA
j_call: TRBJ2-1
v_call: TRBV9
d_call: NA
cdr3_aa: CASSRSGGYNEQFF
cdr3_nt: TGTGCCAGTAGTAGGTCTGGTGGATACAATGAGCAGTTCTTC

clone_size: NA
j_call: TRBJ2-3
v_call: TRBV7-9
d_call: NA
cdr3_aa: CASSLTAGPDTQYF
cdr3_nt: TGTGCCAGCAGCCTCACTGCGGGTCCAGATACGCAGTATTTT

clone_size: NA
j_call: TRBJ1-1
v_call: TRBV2
d_call: TRBD1
cdr3_aa: CASSRQGSTEAFF
cdr3_nt: TGTGCCAGCAGCCGACAGGGTTCCACTGAAGCTTTCTTT

clone_size: NA
j_call: TRBJ2-3
v_call: TRBV4-1
d_call: NA
cdr3_aa: CASSPRGKSGPAYSTDTQYF
cdr3_nt: TGCGCCAGCAGCCCCCGGGGTAAGAGCGGGCCAGCCTATAGCACAGATACGCAGTATTTT

clone_size: NA
j_call: TRBJ1-3
v_call: TRBV30
d_call: TRBD1
cdr3_aa: CAWSSKAGGGNTIYF
cdr3_nt: TGTGCCTGGAGTTCCAAAGCAGGGGGAGGAAACACCATATATTTT

clone_size: NA
j_call: TRBJ1-1
v_call: TRBV7-2
d_call: TRBD1
cdr3_aa: CASRPGQMNTEAFF
cdr3_nt: TGTGCCAGCAGGCCGGGACAGATGAACACTGAAGCTTTCTTT

clone_size: NA
j_call: TRBJ2-3
v_call: TRBV2
d_call: NA
cdr3_aa: CASSPTLSTSDTQYF
cdr3_nt: TGTGCCAGCAGTCCTACGCTGTCGACGTCAGATACGCAGTATTTT

clone_size: NA
j_call: TRBJ2-1
v_call: TRBV27
d_call: NA
cdr3_aa: CASSHSYNEQFF
cdr3_nt: TGTGCCAGCAGTCACTCATACAATGAGCAGTTCTTC

clone_size: NA
j_call: TRBJ2-7
v_call: TRBV6-5
d_call: NA
cdr3_aa: CASSPPGGWYEQYF
cdr3_nt: TGTGCCAGCAGCCCACCCGGAGGTTGGTACGAGCAGTACTTC

clone_size: NA
j_call: TRBJ2-7
v_call: TRBV27
d_call: TRBD1
cdr3_aa: CASSPLRDRGSYEQYF
cdr3_nt: TGTGCCAGCAGTCCCCTCCGGGACAGGGGCTCCTACGAGCAGTACTTC

clone_size: NA
j_call: TRBJ1-1
v_call: TRBV29-1
d_call: NA
cdr3_aa: CSGGDEAFF
cdr3_nt: TGCAGCGGTGGGGATGAAGCTTTCTTT

clone_size: few
j_call: TRBJ1-1
v_call: TRBV5-1
d_call: NA
cdr3_aa: CASSLAPGTNTEAFF
cdr3_nt: TGCGCCAGCAGCTTGGCCCCGGGTACGAACACTGAAGCTTTCTTT

clone_size: NA
j_call: TRBJ2-2
v_call: TRBV7-2
d_call: NA
cdr3_aa: CASSLNSAGALGTGELFF
cdr3_nt: TGTGCCAGCAGCTTAAACTCTGCAGGAGCCTTGGGCACCGGGGAGCTGTTTTTT

clone_size: NA
j_call: TRBJ2-1
v_call: TRBV5-1
d_call: NA
cdr3_aa: CASSAAIPGFYNEQFF
cdr3_nt: TGCGCCAGCAGCGCGGCAATTCCCGGGTTCTACAATGAGCAGTTCTTC

clone_size: NA
j_call: TRBJ1-1
v_call: TRBV29-1
d_call: NA
cdr3_aa: CSARHLNTEAFF
cdr3_nt: TGCAGCGCCCGACACCTTAACACTGAAGCTTTCTTT

clone_size: NA
j_call: TRBJ2-7
v_call: TRBV4-3
d_call: TRBD1
cdr3_aa: CASSQLTGNYEQYF
cdr3_nt: TGCGCCAGCAGCCAACTGACAGGGAACTACGAGCAGTACTTC

clone_size: NA
j_call: TRBJ2-7
v_call: TRBV5-4
d_call: TRBD2
cdr3_aa: CASSSRTSGDFYEQYF
cdr3_nt: TGTGCCAGCAGCTCGCGGACTAGCGGGGATTTCTACGAGCAGTACTTC

clone_size: NA
j_call: TRBJ2-1
v_call: TRBV7-2
d_call: TRBD2
cdr3_aa: CASSLGTILGEQFF
cdr3_nt: TGTGCCAGCAGCTTGGGGACTATTTTGGGTGAGCAGTTCTTC

clone_size: NA
j_call: TRBJ2-1
v_call: TRBV7-9
d_call: TRBD2
cdr3_aa: CASSLGLAGYEQFF
cdr3_nt: TGTGCCAGCAGCTTAGGACTAGCGGGATACGAGCAGTTCTTC

clone_size: few
j_call: TRBJ1-1
v_call: TRBV28
d_call: NA
cdr3_aa: CASRNRALNTEAFF
cdr3_nt: TGTGCCAGCAGAAACAGGGCCCTGAACACTGAAGCTTTCTTT